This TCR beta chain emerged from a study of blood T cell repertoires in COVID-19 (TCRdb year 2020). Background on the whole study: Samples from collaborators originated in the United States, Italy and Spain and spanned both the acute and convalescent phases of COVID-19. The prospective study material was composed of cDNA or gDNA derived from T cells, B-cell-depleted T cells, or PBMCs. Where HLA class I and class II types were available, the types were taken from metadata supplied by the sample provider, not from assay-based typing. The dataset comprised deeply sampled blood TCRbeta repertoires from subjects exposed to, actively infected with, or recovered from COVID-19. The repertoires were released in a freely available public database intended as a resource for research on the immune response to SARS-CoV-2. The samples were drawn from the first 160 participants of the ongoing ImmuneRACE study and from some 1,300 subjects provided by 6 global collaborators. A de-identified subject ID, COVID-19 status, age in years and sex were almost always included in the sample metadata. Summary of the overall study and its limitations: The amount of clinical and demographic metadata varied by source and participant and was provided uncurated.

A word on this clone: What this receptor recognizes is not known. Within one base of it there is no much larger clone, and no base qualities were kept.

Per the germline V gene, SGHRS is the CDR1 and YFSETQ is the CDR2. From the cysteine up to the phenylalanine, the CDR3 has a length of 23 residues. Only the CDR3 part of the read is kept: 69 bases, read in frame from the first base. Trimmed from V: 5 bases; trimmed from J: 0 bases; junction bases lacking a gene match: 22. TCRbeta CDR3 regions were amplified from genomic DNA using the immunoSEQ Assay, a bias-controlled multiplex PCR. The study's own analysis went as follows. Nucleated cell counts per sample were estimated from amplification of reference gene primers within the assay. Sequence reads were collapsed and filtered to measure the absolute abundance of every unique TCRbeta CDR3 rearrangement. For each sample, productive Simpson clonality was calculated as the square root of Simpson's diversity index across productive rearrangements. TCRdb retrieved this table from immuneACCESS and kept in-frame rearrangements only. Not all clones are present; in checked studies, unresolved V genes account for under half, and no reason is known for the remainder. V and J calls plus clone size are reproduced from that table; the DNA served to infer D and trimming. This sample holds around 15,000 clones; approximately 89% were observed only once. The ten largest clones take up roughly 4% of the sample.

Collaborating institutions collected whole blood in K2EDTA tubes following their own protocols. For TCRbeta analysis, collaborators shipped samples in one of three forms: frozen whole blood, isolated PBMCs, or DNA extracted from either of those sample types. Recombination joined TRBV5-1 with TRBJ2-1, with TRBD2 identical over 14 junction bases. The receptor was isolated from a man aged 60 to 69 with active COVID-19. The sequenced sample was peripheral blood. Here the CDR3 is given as CASSHPKYGGLAGGRSSYNEQFF. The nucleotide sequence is TGCGCCAGCAGTCACCCCAAGTACGGCGGACTAGCGGGGGGTCGTAGCTCCTACAATGAGCAGTTCTTC.